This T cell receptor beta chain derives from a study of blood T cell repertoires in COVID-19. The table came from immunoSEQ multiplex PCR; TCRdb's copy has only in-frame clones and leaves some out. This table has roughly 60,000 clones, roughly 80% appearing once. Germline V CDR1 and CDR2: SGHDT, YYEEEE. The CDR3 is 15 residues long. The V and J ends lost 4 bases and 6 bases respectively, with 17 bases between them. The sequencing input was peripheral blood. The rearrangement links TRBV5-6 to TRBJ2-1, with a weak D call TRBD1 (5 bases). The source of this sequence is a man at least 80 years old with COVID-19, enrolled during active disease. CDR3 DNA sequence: TGTGCCAGCAGCCCCCGACGCAGGGCCCTCAATGAGCAGTTCTTC. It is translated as CASSPRRRALNEQFF.